Listed below are T cell receptor beta chains from one sample, sequenced in a study of vaccination effects on CD4 cells after COVID-19. Assay used: immunoSEQ multiplex PCR; TCRdb lists only in-frame clones, some missing. The data contain under 85,000 clones, about 70% of them singletons. Their antigens are not known. The specimen was CD4+ T cells from PBMCs cultured with HCoV-229E spike peptides, collected before COVID-19 vaccination. The receptors come from a human donor who received a COVID-19 vaccine. CDR3s leave out the opening cysteine and the closing phenylalanine or tryptophan. The order of the fields is V gene, CDR3 protein.

v_gene: TRBV28
CDR3aa: ASSPAPGQGSSGANVLT

v_gene: TRBV7-2
CDR3aa: ASSPGTSPDTQY

v_gene: TRBV18
CDR3aa: ASSSGGVRTEAF

v_gene: TRBV18
CDR3aa: ASSPGTSGPGDTQY

v_gene: TRBV4-1
CDR3aa: ASSQAGGNTGELF

v_gene: TRBV5-1
CDR3aa: ASSPGHEVGTEAF

v_gene: TRBV6-5
CDR3aa: ASSYSLGQGSETQY

v_gene: TRBV4-1
CDR3aa: ASSQDWTNNYGYT

v_gene: TRBV3-1/TRBV3-2
CDR3aa: ASSQDLGAKTQY

v_gene: TRBV5-1
CDR3aa: ASSILAGVNTGELF

v_gene: TRBV20-1
CDR3aa: SVSYNYGYT

v_gene: TRBV28
CDR3aa: ASTGQRETQY

v_gene: TRBV7-9
CDR3aa: ASTGWGVGTQY

v_gene: TRBV5-1
CDR3aa: ASSNGQGLEKLF

v_gene: TRBV6-5
CDR3aa: ASRRTTGVNEKLF

v_gene: TRBV7-3
CDR3aa: ASSLLAGAGTGELF

v_gene: TRBV4-2
CDR3aa: ASSQEGPAGSLGNTIY

v_gene: TRBV7-8
CDR3aa: ASSLGRRAYGYT

v_gene: TRBV6-5
CDR3aa: ASSSGGVDEKLF